This T cell receptor beta chain was recorded in a study of T cells in Graves' hyperthyroidism and ophthalmopathy. Lactation, pregnancy, other autoimmune disease or uncontrolled infection led to exclusion of patients. Used for diagnoses were clinical symptoms, serum thyroxine and TRAb, thyroid ultrasound and orbital computed tomography. Amplification of TCR beta CDR3 regions used RNA as the template. The HTBI primer set served for first-round RT-PCR of the TCR CDR3. TCRdb re-analysed the multiplex PCR reads in MiXCR, keeping a single row per CDR3 protein. This table holds around 390,000 distinct CDR3 sequences, 13% to 15% found once. CDR1 is LNHDA, CDR2 SQIVND, per germline (reference sequence). There are 16 residues in the CDR3. With V trimmed by 3 bases and J by 0 bases, 6 bases remained unmatched.

The TCR originated in a young woman with Graves' ophthalmopathy. The source material was blood. The chain uses TRBV19 and TRBJ2-7, with TRBD1 matching over 9 bases. This CDR3 is CASSISTGGYSYEQYF. The CDR3 DNA reads as TGTGCCAGTAGTATTAGTACAGGGGGCTACTCCTACGAGCAGTACTTC.